This T cell receptor (beta chain) is from a study of cytomegalovirus exposure and HLA in healthy donors. Overall study findings and caveats: Most of the TCR beta V segments (in an earlier analysis) were productive either about 90% or about 30% of the time.

Regarding this clone: Its antigen is unknown.

13 Jbeta primers and 60 Vbeta primers were used for the PCR. Sequenced by immunoSEQ multiplex PCR; TCRdb stores in-frame clones only, minus some. The sample consists of 110,000 or so clones, about 12% of them appearing once. The length of the CDR3 is 14 residues. In germline, CDR1 is SGHRS, CDR2 YFSETQ. The V end lost 4 bases, the J end lost 5 bases, and 15 bases lay between the germline ends. The chain links TRBV5-1 to TRBJ2-5; TRBD2 might be the D (6 bases). This clonotype was obtained from a man aged 35 to 55 in good health and CMV-seropositive. Input material: PBMCs. As DNA, the CDR3 is TGCGCCAGCAGCCCATCCGAAGGGAGGGAGACCCAGTACTTC. Its translation is CASSPSEGRETQYF.